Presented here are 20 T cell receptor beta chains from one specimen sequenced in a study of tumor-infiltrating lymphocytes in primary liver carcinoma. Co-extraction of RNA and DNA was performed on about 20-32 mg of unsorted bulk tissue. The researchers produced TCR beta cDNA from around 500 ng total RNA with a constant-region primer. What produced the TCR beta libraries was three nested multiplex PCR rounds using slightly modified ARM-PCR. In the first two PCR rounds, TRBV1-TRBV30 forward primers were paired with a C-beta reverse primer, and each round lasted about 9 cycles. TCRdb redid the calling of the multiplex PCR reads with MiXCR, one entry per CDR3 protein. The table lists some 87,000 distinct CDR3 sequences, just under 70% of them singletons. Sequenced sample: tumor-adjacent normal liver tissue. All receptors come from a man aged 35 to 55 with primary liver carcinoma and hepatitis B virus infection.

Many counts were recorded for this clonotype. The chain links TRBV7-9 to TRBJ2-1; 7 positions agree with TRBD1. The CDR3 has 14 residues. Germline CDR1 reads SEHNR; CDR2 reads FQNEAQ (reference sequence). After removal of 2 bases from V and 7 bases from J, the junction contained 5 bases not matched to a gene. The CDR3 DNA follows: TGTGCCAGCAGCTTAAATACAGGGGAAAATGAGCAGTTCTTC. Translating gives CASSLNTGENEQFF. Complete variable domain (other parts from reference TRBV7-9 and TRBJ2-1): DTGVSQNPRHKITKRGQNVTFRCDPISEHNRLYWYRQTLGQGPEFLTYFQNEAQLEKSRLLSDRFSAERPKGSFSTLEIQRTEQGDSAMYLCASSLNTGENEQFFGPGTRLTVL.

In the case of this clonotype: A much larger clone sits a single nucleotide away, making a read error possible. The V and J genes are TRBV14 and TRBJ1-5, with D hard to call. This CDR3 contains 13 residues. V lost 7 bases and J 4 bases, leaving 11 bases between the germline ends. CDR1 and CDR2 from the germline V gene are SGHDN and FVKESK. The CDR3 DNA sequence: TGTGCCAGCAACGAAAGTCTGAATCAGCCCCAGCATTTT. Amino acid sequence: CASNESLNQPQHF.

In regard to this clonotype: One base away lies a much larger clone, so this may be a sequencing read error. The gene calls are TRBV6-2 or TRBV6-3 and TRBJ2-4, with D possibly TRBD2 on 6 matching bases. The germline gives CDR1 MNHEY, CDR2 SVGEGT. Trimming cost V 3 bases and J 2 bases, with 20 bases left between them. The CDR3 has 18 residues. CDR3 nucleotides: TGTGCCAGCAGTTATGGGACTTGGCGGCCCGGCCCCAAAAACATTCAGTACTTC. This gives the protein CASSYGTWRPGPKNIQYF.

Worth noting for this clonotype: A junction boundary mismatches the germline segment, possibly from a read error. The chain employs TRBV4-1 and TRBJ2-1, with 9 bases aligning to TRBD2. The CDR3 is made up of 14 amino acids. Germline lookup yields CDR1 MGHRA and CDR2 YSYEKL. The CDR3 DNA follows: TGCGCCAGCAACCAGGCGGGAGGGTACAACGAGCAGTTCTTC. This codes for CASNQAGGYNEQFF.

The CDR3 reads CASSEGSFTGELFF. DNA for the CDR3: TGTGCCAGCAGTGAGGGGTCGTTCACCGGGGAGCTGTTTTTT. This chain joins TRBV6-4 and TRBJ2-2; no definite D call. V dropped 3 bases and J dropped 4 bases, with 9 bases sitting between them. Germline loops: CDR1 MRHNA, CDR2 SNTAGT. The CDR3 is 14 amino acids.

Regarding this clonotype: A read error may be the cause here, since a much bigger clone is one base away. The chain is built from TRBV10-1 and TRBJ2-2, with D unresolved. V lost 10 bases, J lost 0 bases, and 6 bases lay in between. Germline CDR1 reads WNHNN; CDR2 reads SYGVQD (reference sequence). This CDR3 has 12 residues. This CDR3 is CANRTNTGELFF. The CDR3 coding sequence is TGCGCCAACCGTACGAACACCGGGGAGCTGTTTTTT.

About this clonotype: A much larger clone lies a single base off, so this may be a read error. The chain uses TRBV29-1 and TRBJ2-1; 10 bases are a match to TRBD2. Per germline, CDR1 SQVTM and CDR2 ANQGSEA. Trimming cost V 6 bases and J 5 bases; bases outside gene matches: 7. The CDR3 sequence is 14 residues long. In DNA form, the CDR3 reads TGCAGCGTCAGCGGGAGGGCCTCTCACAATGAGCAGTTCTTC. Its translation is CSVSGRASHNEQFF.

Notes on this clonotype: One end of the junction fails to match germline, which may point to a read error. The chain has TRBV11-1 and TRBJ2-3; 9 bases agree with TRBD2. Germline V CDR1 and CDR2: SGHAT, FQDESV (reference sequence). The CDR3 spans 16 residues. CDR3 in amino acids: CASSLGTSTRTDTQYF. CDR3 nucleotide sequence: TGTGCCAGCAGCCTCGGGACTAGCACACGTACAGATACGCAATATTTT.

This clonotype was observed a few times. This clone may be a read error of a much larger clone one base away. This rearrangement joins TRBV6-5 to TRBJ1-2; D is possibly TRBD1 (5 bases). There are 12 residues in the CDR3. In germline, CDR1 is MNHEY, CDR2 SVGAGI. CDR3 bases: TGTGTCAGCTGTTTCAGGGACGAAGGCTACACCTTC. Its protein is CVSCFRDEGYTF.

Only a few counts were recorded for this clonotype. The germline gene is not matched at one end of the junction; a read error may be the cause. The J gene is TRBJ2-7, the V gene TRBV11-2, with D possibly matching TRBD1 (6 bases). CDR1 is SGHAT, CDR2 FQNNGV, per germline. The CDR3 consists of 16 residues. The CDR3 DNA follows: TGTGCCGGCAGCCCAGGGTGGGGGCGAGCCACCCACGAGCAGTACTTC. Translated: CAGSPGWGRATHEQYF.

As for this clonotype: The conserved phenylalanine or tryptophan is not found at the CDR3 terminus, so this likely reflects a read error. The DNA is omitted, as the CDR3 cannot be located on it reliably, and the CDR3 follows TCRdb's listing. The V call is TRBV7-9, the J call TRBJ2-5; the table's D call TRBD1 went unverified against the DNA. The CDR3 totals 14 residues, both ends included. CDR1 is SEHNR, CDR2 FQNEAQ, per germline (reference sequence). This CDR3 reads CASSSRGGAQLANI.

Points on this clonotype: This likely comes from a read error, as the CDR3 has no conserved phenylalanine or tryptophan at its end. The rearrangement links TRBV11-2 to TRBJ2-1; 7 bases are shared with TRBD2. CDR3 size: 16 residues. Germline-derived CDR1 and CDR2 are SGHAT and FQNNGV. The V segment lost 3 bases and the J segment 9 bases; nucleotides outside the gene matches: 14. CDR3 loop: CASSLDIRLAIGEQFY. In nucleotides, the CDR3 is TGTGCCAGCAGCTTGGATATCCGACTAGCCATAGGTGAGCAGTTCTAC.

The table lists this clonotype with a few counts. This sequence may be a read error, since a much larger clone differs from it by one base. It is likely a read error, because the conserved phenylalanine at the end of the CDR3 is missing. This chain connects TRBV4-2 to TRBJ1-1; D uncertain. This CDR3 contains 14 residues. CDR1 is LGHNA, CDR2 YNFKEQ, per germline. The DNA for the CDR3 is TGTACCAGCAGCCAAGACGGGAAGGACACTGAAGCTTTCCTT. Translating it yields CTSSQDGKDTEAFL.

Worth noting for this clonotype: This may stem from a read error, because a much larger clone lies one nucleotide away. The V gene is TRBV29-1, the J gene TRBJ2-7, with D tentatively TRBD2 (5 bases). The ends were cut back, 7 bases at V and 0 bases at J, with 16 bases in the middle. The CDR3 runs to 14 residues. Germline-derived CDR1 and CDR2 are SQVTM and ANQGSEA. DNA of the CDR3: TGCAGCGCTTCGGGGATAGGGCACTCCTACGAGCAGTACTTC. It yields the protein CSASGIGHSYEQYF.

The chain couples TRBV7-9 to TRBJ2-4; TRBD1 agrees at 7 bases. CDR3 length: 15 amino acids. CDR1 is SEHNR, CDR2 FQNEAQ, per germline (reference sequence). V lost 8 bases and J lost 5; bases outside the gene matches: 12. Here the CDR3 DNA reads TGTGCCAGCGGCCGCAACACAGGGGATGAAAACATTCAGTACTTC. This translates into CASGRNTGDENIQYF.

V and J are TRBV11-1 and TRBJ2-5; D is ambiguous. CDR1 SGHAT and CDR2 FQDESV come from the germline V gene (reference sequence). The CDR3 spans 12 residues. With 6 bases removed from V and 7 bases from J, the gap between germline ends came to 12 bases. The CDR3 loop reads CASSFAEGTQYF. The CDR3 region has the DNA TGTGCCAGCAGTTTCGCAGAAGGGACCCAGTACTTC.

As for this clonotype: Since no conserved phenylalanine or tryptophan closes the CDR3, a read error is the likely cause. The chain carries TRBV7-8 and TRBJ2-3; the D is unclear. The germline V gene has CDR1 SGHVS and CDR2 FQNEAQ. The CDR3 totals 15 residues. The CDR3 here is CVSSLRGIDTDTQYS. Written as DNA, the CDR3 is TGTGTCAGCAGCTTAAGAGGCATTGACACAGATACGCAGTATTCT.

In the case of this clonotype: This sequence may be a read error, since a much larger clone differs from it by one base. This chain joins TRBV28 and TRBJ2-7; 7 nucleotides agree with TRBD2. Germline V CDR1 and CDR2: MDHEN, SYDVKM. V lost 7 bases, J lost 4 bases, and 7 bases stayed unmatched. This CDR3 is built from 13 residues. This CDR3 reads CASNGGGGYEQYF. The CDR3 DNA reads TGTGCCAGCAACGGTGGCGGGGGTTACGAGCAGTACTTC.

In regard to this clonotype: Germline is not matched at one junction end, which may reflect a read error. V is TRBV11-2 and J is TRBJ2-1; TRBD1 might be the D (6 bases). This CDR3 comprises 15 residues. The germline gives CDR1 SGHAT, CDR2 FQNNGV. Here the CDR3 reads CASSTGTGSYNEWFF. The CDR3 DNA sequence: TGTGCTAGCAGCACAGGGACGGGCAGTTACAATGAGTGGTTCTTC. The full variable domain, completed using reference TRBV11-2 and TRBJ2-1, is EAGVAQSPRYKIIEKRQSVAFWCNPISGHATLYWYQQILGQGPKLLIQFQNNGVVDDSQLPKDRFSAERLKGVDSTLKIQPAKLEDSAVYLCASSTGTGSYNEWFFGPGTRLTVL.

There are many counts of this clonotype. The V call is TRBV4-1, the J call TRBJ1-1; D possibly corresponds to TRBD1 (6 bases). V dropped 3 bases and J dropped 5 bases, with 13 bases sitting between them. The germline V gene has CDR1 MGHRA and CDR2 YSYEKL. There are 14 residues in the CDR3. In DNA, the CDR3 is TGCGCCAGCAGCCATGCAGGGGCTGGTACTGAAGCTTTCTTT. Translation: CASSHAGAGTEAFF.